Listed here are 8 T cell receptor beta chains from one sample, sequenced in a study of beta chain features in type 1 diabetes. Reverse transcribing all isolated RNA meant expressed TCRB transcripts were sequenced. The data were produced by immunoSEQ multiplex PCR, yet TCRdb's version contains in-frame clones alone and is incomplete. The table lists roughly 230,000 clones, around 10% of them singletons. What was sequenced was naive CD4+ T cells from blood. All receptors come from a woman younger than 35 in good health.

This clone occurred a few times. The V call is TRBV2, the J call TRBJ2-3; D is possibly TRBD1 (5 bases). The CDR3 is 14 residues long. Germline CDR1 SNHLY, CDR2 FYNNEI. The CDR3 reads CADSRQTSTDTQYF. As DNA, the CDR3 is TGTGCTGATTCGCGACAGACTAGCACAGATACGCAGTATTTT.

In DNA, the CDR3 is TGTGCCAGCAGCCCCCGACTAGCTGGGTCCTACGAGCAGTACTTC. As protein: CASSPRLAGSYEQYF. J is TRBJ2-7 and V is TRBV11-2, with TRBD2 matching 7 bases. CDR3 size: 15 residues. Germline CDR1 reads SGHAT; CDR2 reads FQNNGV. Germline trimming cut 5 bases from V and 1 base from J; bases unmatched to any gene: 8. Together with reference TRBV11-2 and TRBJ2-7, the CDR3 gives the full variable domain: EAGVAQSPRYKIIEKRQSVAFWCNPISGHATLYWYQQILGQGPKLLIQFQNNGVVDDSQLPKDRFSAERLKGVDSTLKIQPAKLEDSAVYLCASSPRLAGSYEQYFGPGTRLTVT.

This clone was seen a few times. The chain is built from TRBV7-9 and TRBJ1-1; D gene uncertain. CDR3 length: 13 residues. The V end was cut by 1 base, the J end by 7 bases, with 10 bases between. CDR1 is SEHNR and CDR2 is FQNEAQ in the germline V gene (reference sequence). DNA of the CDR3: TGTGCCAGCAGCTTAGTGGAGTCCGGTGAAGCTTTCTTT. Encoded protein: CASSLVESGEAFF.

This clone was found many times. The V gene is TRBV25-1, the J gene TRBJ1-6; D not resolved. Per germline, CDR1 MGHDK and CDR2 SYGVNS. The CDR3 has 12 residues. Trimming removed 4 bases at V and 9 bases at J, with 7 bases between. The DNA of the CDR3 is TGTGCCAGCAGTGGGCAGTCTTCACCCCTCCACTTT. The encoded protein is CASSGQSSPLHF.

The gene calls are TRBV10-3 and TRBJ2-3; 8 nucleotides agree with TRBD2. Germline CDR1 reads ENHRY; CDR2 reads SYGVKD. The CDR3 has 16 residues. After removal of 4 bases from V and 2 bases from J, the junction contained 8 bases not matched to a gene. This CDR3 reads CAISAGVAGLTDTQYF. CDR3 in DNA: TGTGCCATCAGTGCCGGGGTAGCGGGGCTCACAGATACGCAGTATTTT.

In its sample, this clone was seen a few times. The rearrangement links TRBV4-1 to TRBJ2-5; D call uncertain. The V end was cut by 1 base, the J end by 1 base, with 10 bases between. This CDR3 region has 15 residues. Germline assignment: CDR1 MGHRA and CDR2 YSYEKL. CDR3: CASSQGTVAQETQYF. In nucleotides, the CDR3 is TGCGCCAGCAGCCAAGGAACGGTAGCCCAAGAGACCCAGTACTTC.

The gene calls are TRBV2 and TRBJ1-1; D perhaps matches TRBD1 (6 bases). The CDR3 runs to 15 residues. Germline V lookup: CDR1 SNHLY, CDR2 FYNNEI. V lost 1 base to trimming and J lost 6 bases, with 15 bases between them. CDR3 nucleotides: TGTGCCAGCAGTGAAGTCCAGGGGTCTAGGCCTGAAGCTTTCTTT. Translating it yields CASSEVQGSRPEAFF.

The CDR3 spells CASSLAGTSGRPRSEQYF. CDR3 nucleotides: TGTGCCAGCAGTTTAGCGGGGACTAGCGGGAGGCCTAGGAGCGAGCAGTACTTC. This chain connects TRBV27 to TRBJ2-7; 15 bases map to TRBD2. CDR3 length equals 18 residues. Germline CDR1 and CDR2: MNHEY and SMNVEV (reference sequence). V shed 2 bases and J 6 bases; nucleotides not matched to a gene: 11.